The T cell receptor (beta chain) under discussion was sequenced for a study of synovial regulatory T cells in juvenile arthritis. Study-level findings and limits: CDR3 overlap with synovial Tregs was higher for iaTregs than other blood Tregs. iaTreg TCR repertoires were largely private across patients and partially overlapped synovial Teff and blood CPL.

TCRdb's copy holds only in-frame clones and misses some; the assay was immunoSEQ multiplex PCR. Its table lists about 2,500 clones. The CDR3 has 12 amino acids. No DNA is recorded. Germline CDR1 KGHSH, CDR2 LQKENI. According to its frequency, this clone is medium-sized. Its antigen is not known. Matched peripheral blood accompanied the synovial fluid taken from each patient with active arthritis. Median disease duration was around seven years, range 0.2-19.1. Input material: Treg cells from the synovium. This clonotype was obtained from a donor between 2 and 35 years old with juvenile idiopathic arthritis. This rearrangement joins TRBV18 to TRBJ2-7; TCRdb's assignment of TRBD1 cannot be checked, as there is no DNA. CDR3 region: CASSLDIYEQYF.